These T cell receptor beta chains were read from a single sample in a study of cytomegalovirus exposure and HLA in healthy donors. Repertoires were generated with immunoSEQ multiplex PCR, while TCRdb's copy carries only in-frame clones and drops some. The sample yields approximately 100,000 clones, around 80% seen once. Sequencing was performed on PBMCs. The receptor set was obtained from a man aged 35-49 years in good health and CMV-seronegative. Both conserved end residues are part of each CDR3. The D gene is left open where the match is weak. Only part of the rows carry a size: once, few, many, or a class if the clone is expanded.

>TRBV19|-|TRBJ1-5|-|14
CASSIGQINQPQHF
TGTGCCAGTAGTATAGGACAGATTAATCAGCCCCAGCATTTT
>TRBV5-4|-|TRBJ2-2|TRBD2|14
CASTLGGSTGELFF
TGTGCCAGCACCCTGGGGGGGAGTACCGGGGAGCTGTTTTTT
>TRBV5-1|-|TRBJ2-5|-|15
CASSLAGRPGETQYF
TGCGCCAGCAGCTTGGCTGGTCGGCCGGGGGAGACCCAGTACTTC
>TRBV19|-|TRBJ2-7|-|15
CASSQASGEGYEQYF
TGTGCCAGTAGTCAGGCGTCAGGGGAAGGCTACGAGCAGTACTTC
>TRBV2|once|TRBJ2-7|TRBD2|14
CASSQLTSVGEQYF
TGTGCCAGCAGTCAACTTACTAGCGTGGGGGAGCAGTACTTC
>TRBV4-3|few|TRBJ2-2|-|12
CASSQVYGELFF
TGCGCCAGCAGCCAAGTTTACGGGGAGCTGTTTTTT
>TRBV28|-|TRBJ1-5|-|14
CASSFGGKNQPQHF
TGTGCCAGCAGTTTTGGGGGCAAAAATCAGCCCCAGCATTTT
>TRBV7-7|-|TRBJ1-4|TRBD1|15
CASSLGGTGLEKLFF
TGTGCCAGCAGCTTAGGGGGGACAGGGCTTGAAAAACTGTTTTTT
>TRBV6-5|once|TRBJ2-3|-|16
CASSYSTPRGTDTQYF
TGTGCCAGCAGTTACTCTACTCCCCGGGGCACAGATACGCAGTATTTT
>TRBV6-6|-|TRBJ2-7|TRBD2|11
CASRLACEQYF
TGTGCCAGTAGACTAGCTTGCGAGCAGTACTTC
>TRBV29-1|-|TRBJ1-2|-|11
CSVEDPGGYTF
TGCAGCGTTGAAGATCCAGGGGGCTACACCTTC
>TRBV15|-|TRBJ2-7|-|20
CATSRDRVWTPNPRDYEQYF
TGTGCCACCAGCAGAGATCGGGTATGGACACCAAACCCGAGAGATTACGAGCAGTACTTC
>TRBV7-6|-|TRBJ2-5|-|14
CASSLVTGQETQYF
TGTGCCAGCAGCTTAGTGACAGGTCAAGAGACCCAGTACTTC
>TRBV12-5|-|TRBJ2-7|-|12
CASAPATYEQYF
TGTGCTAGTGCCCCTGCCACCTACGAGCAGTACTTC
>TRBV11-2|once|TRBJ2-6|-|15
CASSVQNSGANVLTF
TGTGCCAGCAGCGTACAGAACTCTGGGGCCAACGTCCTGACTTTC
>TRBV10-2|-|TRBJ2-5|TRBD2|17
CASRDVGRGANQETQYF
TGCGCCAGCAGGGATGTTGGGCGGGGGGCCAACCAAGAGACCCAGTACTTC
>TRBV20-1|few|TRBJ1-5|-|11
CSAGGFEPQHF
TGCAGTGCTGGGGGGTTTGAGCCCCAGCATTTT
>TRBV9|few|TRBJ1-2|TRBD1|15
CASSPRTGTNYGYTF
TGTGCCAGCAGCCCCCGGACAGGGACCAACTATGGCTACACCTTC
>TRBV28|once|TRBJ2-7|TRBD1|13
CASSSDRVYEQYF
TGTGCCAGCAGTTCGGACAGGGTCTACGAGCAGTACTTC
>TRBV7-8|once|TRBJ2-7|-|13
CASSPPNSYEQYF
TGTGCCAGCAGCCCGCCTAACTCCTACGAGCAGTACTTC
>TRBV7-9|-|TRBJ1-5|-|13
CASSTNRDQPQHF
TGTGCCAGCAGCACCAACAGGGATCAGCCCCAGCATTTT
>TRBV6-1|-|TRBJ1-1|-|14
CASSPPQGGSEAFF
TGTGCCAGCAGTCCGCCCCAGGGAGGATCTGAAGCTTTCTTT
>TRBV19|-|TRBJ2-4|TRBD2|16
CASSTGGGPDLNIQYF
TGTGCCAGTAGTACCGGCGGGGGACCGGACTTAAACATTCAGTACTTC
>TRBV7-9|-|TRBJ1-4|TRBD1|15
CASSFTGVFEEKLFF
TGTGCCAGCAGCTTTACAGGGGTTTTCGAGGAAAAACTGTTTTTT
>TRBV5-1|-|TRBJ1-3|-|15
CASSQFQNSGNTIYF
TGCGCCAGCAGCCAATTTCAGAACTCTGGAAACACCATATATTTT
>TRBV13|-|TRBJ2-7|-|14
CASSLTQARYEQYF
TGTGCCAGCAGCTTAACACAGGCTAGGTACGAGCAGTACTTC
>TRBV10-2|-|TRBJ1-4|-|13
CASSVQTNEKLFF
TGCGCCAGCAGTGTGCAGACTAATGAAAAACTGTTTTTT
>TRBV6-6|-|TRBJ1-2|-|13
CATWEGVSYGYTF
TGTGCCACCTGGGAGGGGGTATCCTATGGCTACACCTTC
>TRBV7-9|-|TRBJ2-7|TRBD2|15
CASSLTSGGSYEQYF
TGTGCCAGCAGCTTAACGAGCGGGGGGTCCTACGAGCAGTACTTC
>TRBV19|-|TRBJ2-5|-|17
CASSIHQGLRGAQTQYF
TGTGCCAGTAGTATTCATCAGGGTCTCCGGGGGGCTCAGACCCAGTACTTC
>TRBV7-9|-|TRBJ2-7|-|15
CASEGGGASSYEQYF
TGTGCCAGCGAAGGTGGCGGGGCGAGCTCCTACGAGCAGTACTTC
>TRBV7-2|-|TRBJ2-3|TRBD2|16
CASIPLRGGRDRTQYF
TGTGCCAGCATCCCCCTGCGGGGGGGACGAGATCGTACGCAGTATTTT
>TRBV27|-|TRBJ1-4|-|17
CASSLFGRRRVNEKLFF
TGTGCCAGCAGTTTATTCGGGAGGAGGAGAGTTAATGAAAAACTGTTTTTT
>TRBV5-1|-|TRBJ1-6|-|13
CASSYRDDSPLHF
TGCGCCAGCAGCTACAGGGATGATTCACCCCTCCACTTT
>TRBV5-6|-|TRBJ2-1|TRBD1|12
CASSAQGCEQFF
TGTGCCAGCAGCGCACAGGGGTGTGAGCAGTTCTTC
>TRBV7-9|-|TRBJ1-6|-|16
CASSQRGGSFNSPLHF
TGTGCCAGCAGTCAGCGGGGGGGGTCATTTAATTCACCCCTCCACTTT
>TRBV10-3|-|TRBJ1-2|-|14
CAISDGGQKNGYTF
TGTGCCATCAGTGATGGAGGACAGAAAAATGGCTACACCTTC
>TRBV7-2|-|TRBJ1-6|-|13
CASSLVEGRALHF
TGTGCCAGCAGCTTAGTGGAGGGCAGGGCCCTCCACTTT
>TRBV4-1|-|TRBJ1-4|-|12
CASSQPQEKLFF
TGCGCCAGCAGCCAACCCCAGGAAAAACTGTTTTTT
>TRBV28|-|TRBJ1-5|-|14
CASRNGQPHQPQHF
TGTGCCAGCCGAAATGGACAGCCTCATCAGCCCCAGCATTTT
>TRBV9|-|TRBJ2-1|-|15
CASSPRDSWTNEQFF
TGTGCCAGCAGCCCGAGGGACTCCTGGACCAATGAGCAGTTCTTC
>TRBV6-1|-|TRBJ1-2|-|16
CASSEERGQTAIHYTF
TGTGCCAGCAGTGAAGAAAGAGGACAGACTGCTATCCACTACACCTTC
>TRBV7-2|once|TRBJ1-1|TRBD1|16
CASSPPDRGRGTEAFF
TGTGCCAGCAGCCCCCCAGACAGGGGTCGTGGCACTGAAGCTTTCTTT
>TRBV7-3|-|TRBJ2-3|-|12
CASSSLQDTQYF
TGTGCCAGCAGCTCATTACAAGATACGCAGTATTTT
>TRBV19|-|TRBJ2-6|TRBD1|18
CASSKNPGQDSGANVLTF
TGTGCCAGTAGTAAGAACCCGGGACAGGACTCTGGGGCCAACGTCCTGACTTTC
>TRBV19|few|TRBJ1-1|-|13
CASTQRGMTEAFF
TGTGCCAGTACTCAAAGGGGTATGACTGAAGCTTTCTTT
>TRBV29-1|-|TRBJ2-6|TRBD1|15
CSVGDRISGANVLTF
TGCAGCGTCGGGGACAGGATAAGTGGGGCCAACGTCCTGACTTTC
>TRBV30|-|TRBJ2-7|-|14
CAWSLGAQGYEQYF
TGTGCCTGGAGTCTTGGGGCCCAGGGGTACGAGCAGTACTTC